A selection of T cell receptor beta chains follows, all from one sample in a study of OX40 agonist ivuxolimab in advanced cancers. Using immunoSEQ multiplex PCR, the repertoire was profiled, and TCRdb retains in-frame clones only, with some absent. The profile shows 35,000 to 40,000 clones, roughly 78% of them singletons. Here the sequenced sample was CD4+ or CD8+ T cells sorted from blood, taken in a trial of the OX40 agonist ivuxolimab. The receptors shown here come from an adult with an advanced solid tumor such as melanoma, head and neck, liver or kidney cancer. Each CDR3 is given with its conserved first and last residue. The D gene is left open where the match is weak.

V gene,J gene,CDR3 length,D gene,CDR3 protein
TRBV25-1,TRBJ1-4,13,NA,CASSEYIGEKLFF
TRBV7-9,TRBJ2-2,15,NA,CASSLVGGATGELFF
TRBV2,TRBJ1-1,14,NA,CASSSGSSSTEAFF
TRBV7-7,TRBJ2-7,15,TRBD1,CASSTQSGTGGEQYF
TRBV6-1,TRBJ1-5,16,TRBD1,CASSEAGQGIGQPQHF
TRBV11-2,TRBJ2-1,16,TRBD2,CASSSWTSVSYNEQFF
TRBV15,TRBJ2-1,17,TRBD2,CATSRSGTSSPGNEQFF
TRBV4-1,TRBJ1-4,15,NA,CASSQEDRSEEKLFF
TRBV5-6,TRBJ2-2,15,NA,CASSYGPLRAGELFF
TRBV9,TRBJ2-7,15,TRBD1,CASSPRTGTAYEQYF
TRBV5-1,TRBJ1-3,16,NA,CASSLVGLSGGNTIYF
TRBV28,TRBJ2-1,19,TRBD2,CASITTGLAGPQFYNEQFF
TRBV5-1,TRBJ2-7,16,NA,CASSLKTTASSYEQYF
TRBV5-1,TRBJ1-2,16,NA,CASSPALWTDVYGYTF
TRBV7-9,TRBJ2-7,16,TRBD1,CASSSVGQASTYEQYF
TRBV7-7,TRBJ2-5,15,NA,CASSLGGRSEETQYF
TRBV15,TRBJ2-2,19,NA,CATSSGGRGKTSGTGELFF
TRBV6-5,TRBJ2-1,14,NA,CASSYSGTPSEQFF
TRBV19,TRBJ1-5,17,NA,CASSQGTRASFVQPQHF
TRBV6-5,TRBJ2-7,13,TRBD1,CASSYRQGSVQYF
TRBV28,TRBJ1-2,14,NA,CASSFSASIYGYTF
TRBV20-1,TRBJ1-5,11,NA,CSARGGQPQHF
TRBV27,TRBJ2-7,12,NA,CASRAPGNEQYF
TRBV28,TRBJ2-5,16,TRBD1,CASTLSGQGGRETQYF
TRBV6-4,TRBJ2-1,14,TRBD1,CASSRTGDIDEQFF
TRBV27,TRBJ2-7,14,NA,CASSLTTSFDEQYF
TRBV9,TRBJ2-2,12,TRBD1,CASSVDRGQLFF
TRBV6-1,TRBJ1-2,14,NA,CASRPRAGVYGYTF
TRBV7-2,TRBJ2-2,17,TRBD2,CASRPRGLLANTGELFF
TRBV20-1,TRBJ2-1,11,NA,CRPSTYNEQFF
TRBV15,TRBJ2-3,16,TRBD2,CATSRAPRDYTDTQYF
TRBV5-6,TRBJ1-1,14,NA,CASSLVSGDTEAFF
TRBV12-5,TRBJ2-7,12,NA,CASGKYYYEQYF
TRBV19,TRBJ1-2,14,NA,CASRMDGANYGYTF
TRBV7-2,TRBJ2-7,12,NA,CASSRSSYEQYF
TRBV7-9,TRBJ1-6,14,TRBD1,CASSSGQTNSPLHF
TRBV9,TRBJ2-7,15,TRBD1,CASSVEGTGLYEQYF
TRBV7-7,TRBJ2-2,15,TRBD2,CASSPGGGNTGELFF
TRBV18,TRBJ1-1,11,NA,CASSPNGEAFF
TRBV2,TRBJ1-5,13,NA,CASTREGGQPQHF
TRBV10-3,TRBJ1-2,14,NA,CATDSAQANYGYTF
TRBV5-1,TRBJ2-2,16,TRBD1,CASSFNRGRGTGELFF
TRBV5-6,TRBJ2-7,14,NA,CASSLAGQTYEQYF
TRBV7-8,TRBJ1-2,13,NA,CASSQPTERGYTF
TRBV28,TRBJ2-3,17,NA,CASSQGIKRIFTDTQYF
TRBV19,TRBJ2-5,16,TRBD2,CASSTLAGGGQETQYF